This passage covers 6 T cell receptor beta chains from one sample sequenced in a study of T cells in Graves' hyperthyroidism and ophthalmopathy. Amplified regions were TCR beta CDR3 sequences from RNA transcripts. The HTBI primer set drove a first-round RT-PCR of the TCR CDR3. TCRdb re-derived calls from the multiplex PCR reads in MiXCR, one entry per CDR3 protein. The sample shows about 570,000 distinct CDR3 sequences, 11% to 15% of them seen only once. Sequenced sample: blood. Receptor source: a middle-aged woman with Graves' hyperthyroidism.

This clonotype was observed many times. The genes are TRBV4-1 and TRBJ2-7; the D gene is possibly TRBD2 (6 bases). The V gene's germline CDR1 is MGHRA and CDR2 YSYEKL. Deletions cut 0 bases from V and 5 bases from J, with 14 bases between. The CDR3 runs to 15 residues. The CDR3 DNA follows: TGCGCCAGCAGCCAAGATCGCGGGACCGGGGACGAGCAGTACTTC. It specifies CASSQDRGTGDEQYF.

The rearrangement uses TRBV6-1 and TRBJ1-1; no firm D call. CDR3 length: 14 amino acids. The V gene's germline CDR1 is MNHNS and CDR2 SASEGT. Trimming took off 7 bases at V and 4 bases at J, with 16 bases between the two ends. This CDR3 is CASTSAGDGTEAFF. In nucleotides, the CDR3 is TGTGCCAGCACCTCTGCGGGCGACGGCACTGAAGCTTTCTTT.

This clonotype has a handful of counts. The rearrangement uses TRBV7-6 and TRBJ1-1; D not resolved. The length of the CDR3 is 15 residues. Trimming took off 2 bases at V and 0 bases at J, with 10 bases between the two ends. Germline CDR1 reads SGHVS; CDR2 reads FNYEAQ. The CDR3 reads CASSLLPELNTEAFF. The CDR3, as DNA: TGTGCCAGCAGCTTACTCCCGGAACTGAACACTGAAGCTTTCTTT.

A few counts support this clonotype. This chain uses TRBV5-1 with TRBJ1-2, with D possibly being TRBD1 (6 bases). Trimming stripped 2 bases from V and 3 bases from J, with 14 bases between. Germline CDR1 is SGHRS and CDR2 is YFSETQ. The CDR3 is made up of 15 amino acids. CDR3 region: CASSLTGSVDYGYTF. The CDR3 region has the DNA TGCGCCAGCAGCTTAACAGGGTCCGTCGACTATGGCTACACCTTC. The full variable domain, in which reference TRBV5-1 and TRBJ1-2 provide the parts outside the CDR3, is KAGVTQTPRYLIKTRGQQVTLSCSPISGHRSVSWYQQTPGQGLQFLFEYFSETQRNKGNFPGRFSGRQFSNSRSEMNVSTLELGDSALYLCASSLTGSVDYGYTFGSGTRLTVV.

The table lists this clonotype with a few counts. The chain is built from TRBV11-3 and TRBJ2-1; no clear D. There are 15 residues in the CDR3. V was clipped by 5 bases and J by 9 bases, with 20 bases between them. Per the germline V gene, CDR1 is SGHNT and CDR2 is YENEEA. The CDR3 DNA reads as TGTGCCAGCAGCAGTGGGCTGTTAGGGTTCGGTGAGCAGTTCTTC. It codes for CASSSGLLGFGEQFF. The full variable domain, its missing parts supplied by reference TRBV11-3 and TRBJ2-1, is EAGVVQSPRYKIIEKKQPVAFWCNPISGHNTLYWYLQNLGQGPELLIRYENEEAVDDSQLPKDRFSAERLKGVDSTLKIQPAELGDSAVYLCASSSGLLGFGEQFFGPGTRLTVL.

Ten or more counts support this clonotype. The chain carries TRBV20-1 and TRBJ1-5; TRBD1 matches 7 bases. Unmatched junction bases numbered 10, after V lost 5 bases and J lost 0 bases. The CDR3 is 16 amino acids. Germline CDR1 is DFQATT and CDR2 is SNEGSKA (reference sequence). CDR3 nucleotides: TGCAGTGCTGCCATACAGGGGCGGTATAGCAATCAGCCCCAGCATTTT. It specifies CSAAIQGRYSNQPQHF.